This T cell receptor beta chain comes out of a study of blood T cells in healthy people across ages. Study-wide results and limits: The donors' CMV status was not determined, possibly confounding changes in expanded clonotypes. Versus aged donors, long-lived donors had higher diversity and more naive CD4+ cells. Those diversity estimates obtained from one million T cells were thought to be underestimates.

The sample holds a few counts of this clonotype. Its specificity is unknown. A second PCR of roughly 7 to 11 cycles used a sample-barcoded 5' primer and a J-beta primer mix. Any given sample supplied a minimum of 2.5 million CDR3-containing paired-end reads. MiXCR was run by TCRdb on the 5' RACE reads, yielding one entry per CDR3 protein. The sample lists about 1.8 million distinct CDR3 sequences; just under 50% were seen once. There are 18 residues in the CDR3. Germline loops: CDR1 MNHEY, CDR2 SMNVEV (reference sequence). Trimming cost V 2 bases and J 3 bases, with 17 bases left between them. The rearrangement links TRBV27 to TRBJ2-6; perhaps TRBD1 as D (6 bases). The origin of this receptor is a woman between 35 and 50 years old in good health. Sequencing used blood. In DNA, the CDR3 is TGTGCCAGCAGTTTAGGACAGTCCCAACCGGGTGGGGCCAACGTCCTGACTTTC. Amino acids: CASSLGQSQPGGANVLTF.